A selection of T cell receptor beta chains follows, all from one sample in a study of T cell responses to AZD1222 COVID-19 vaccine. Profiling relied on immunoSEQ multiplex PCR, and the TCRdb table lists in-frame clones only, not all of them. This table holds 110,000 or so clones, more than 70% found once. The starting material was peripheral blood, obtained 28 days after the second AZD1222 dose. These receptors were taken from an adult who received the AZD1222 COVID-19 vaccine. The CDR3 runs from the conserved cysteine through the conserved F or W. A D gene is named only where the DNA matches it firmly. Expanded clones are given a class, and other clones once, few, many or no size at all.

j_gene: TRBJ2-3
v_gene: TRBV9
abundance: few
len: 12
d_gene: .
CDR3nt: TGTGCCAGCAGCGTAAGCACAGATACGCAGTATTTT
CDR3aa: CASSVSTDTQYF

j_gene: TRBJ1-1
v_gene: TRBV19
abundance: .
len: 11
d_gene: .
CDR3nt: TGTGCCAGTGAGACCTGGACTGAAGCTTTCTTT
CDR3aa: CASETWTEAFF

j_gene: TRBJ2-2
v_gene: TRBV7-6
abundance: .
len: 16
d_gene: .
CDR3nt: TGTGCCAGCAGCTTAATTGGACAGACGAACACCGGGGAGCTGTTTTTT
CDR3aa: CASSLIGQTNTGELFF

j_gene: TRBJ1-2
v_gene: TRBV4-3
abundance: once
len: 15
d_gene: .
CDR3nt: TGCGCCAGCAGCCAAGGTCCGGCAGATCCCTATGGCTACACCTTC
CDR3aa: CASSQGPADPYGYTF

j_gene: TRBJ2-2
v_gene: TRBV27
abundance: .
len: 14
d_gene: TRBD1
CDR3nt: TGTGCCAGCAGTTCTACACAGGGGACCGGGGAGCTGTTTTTT
CDR3aa: CASSSTQGTGELFF

j_gene: TRBJ1-2
v_gene: TRBV4-1
abundance: .
len: 16
d_gene: .
CDR3nt: TGCGCCAGCAGCCAAGATGTCTACCCAGGTATCTATGGCTACACCTTC
CDR3aa: CASSQDVYPGIYGYTF

j_gene: TRBJ1-1
v_gene: TRBV19
abundance: .
len: 14
d_gene: .
CDR3nt: TGTGCCAGTAGGGGGAGGACAGCCTACACTGAAGCTTTCTTT
CDR3aa: CASRGRTAYTEAFF

j_gene: TRBJ2-6
v_gene: TRBV7-6
abundance: .
len: 15
d_gene: .
CDR3nt: TGTGCCAGCAGCTCTGGACTCGCTGGGGCCAACGTCCTGACTTTC
CDR3aa: CASSSGLAGANVLTF

j_gene: TRBJ1-2
v_gene: TRBV12-3/TRBV12-4
abundance: medium-sized
len: 12
d_gene: .
CDR3nt: TGTGCCAGCAGTTTACAATACTATGGCTACACCTTC
CDR3aa: CASSLQYYGYTF

j_gene: TRBJ1-1
v_gene: TRBV3-1/TRBV3-2
abundance: .
len: 14
d_gene: .
CDR3nt: TGTGCCAGCAGCCCCACCACGGGGAACACTGAAGCTTTCTTT
CDR3aa: CASSPTTGNTEAFF

j_gene: TRBJ1-1
v_gene: TRBV18
abundance: .
len: 16
d_gene: .
CDR3nt: TGTGCCAGCTCACCGCCACAGTCGACCTACACCGCTGAAGCTTTCTTT
CDR3aa: CASSPPQSTYTAEAFF

j_gene: TRBJ2-5
v_gene: TRBV4-2
abundance: few
len: 16
d_gene: .
CDR3nt: TGTGCCAGCAGCCAAGGGGGGCGGGGTAGGGAAGAGACCCAGTACTTC
CDR3aa: CASSQGGRGREETQYF

j_gene: TRBJ2-1
v_gene: TRBV3-1/TRBV3-2
abundance: .
len: 16
d_gene: TRBD2
CDR3nt: TGTGCCAGCAGCCGGACTAGCGGGAGAACCTACAATGAGCAGTTCTTC
CDR3aa: CASSRTSGRTYNEQFF

j_gene: TRBJ2-1
v_gene: TRBV3-1/TRBV3-2
abundance: .
len: 16
d_gene: .
CDR3nt: TGTGCCAGCAGCACCCCAGACAGGAAGTCCTACAATGAGCAGTTCTTC
CDR3aa: CASSTPDRKSYNEQFF

j_gene: TRBJ1-4
v_gene: TRBV19
abundance: .
len: 12
d_gene: .
CDR3nt: TGTGCCAGTAGTATAGAGGGGGAAAAACTGTTTTTT
CDR3aa: CASSIEGEKLFF

j_gene: TRBJ1-2
v_gene: TRBV27
abundance: .
len: 14
d_gene: .
CDR3nt: TGTGCCAGCAGTTTCCACAGTACGGTCTATGGCTACACCTTC
CDR3aa: CASSFHSTVYGYTF

j_gene: TRBJ1-1
v_gene: TRBV18
abundance: once
len: 15
d_gene: .
CDR3nt: TGTGCCAGCTCACCTTTTCCGCACGCTCGATCGGGTGCTTTCTTT
CDR3aa: CASSPFPHARSGAFF

j_gene: TRBJ2-1
v_gene: TRBV7-3
abundance: .
len: 14
d_gene: TRBD2
CDR3nt: TGTGCCAGCAGCTCATCTAGCGGCTACAATGAGCAGTTCTTC
CDR3aa: CASSSSSGYNEQFF

j_gene: TRBJ1-2
v_gene: TRBV3-1/TRBV3-2
abundance: .
len: 17
d_gene: .
CDR3nt: TGTGCCAGCAGCCCGTTACCGGAGCCACACACTCAGGATGGCTACACCTTC
CDR3aa: CASSPLPEPHTQDGYTF

j_gene: TRBJ2-2
v_gene: TRBV4-3
abundance: few
len: 21
d_gene: TRBD1
CDR3nt: TGCGCCAGCAGCCAAGATAAAATCCCGCCCGGGACAGGCTGGGGGACCGGGGAGCTGTTTTTT
CDR3aa: CASSQDKIPPGTGWGTGELFF

j_gene: TRBJ1-4
v_gene: TRBV30
abundance: .
len: 15
d_gene: .
CDR3nt: TGTGCCTGGAGTGTAGAAGGGGGTTGGGGTGAAAAACTGTTTTTT
CDR3aa: CAWSVEGGWGEKLFF

j_gene: TRBJ2-5
v_gene: TRBV6-5
abundance: .
len: 15
d_gene: .
CDR3nt: TGTGCCAGCAGGCCCTCATTCGCGGTTCGAGAGACCCAGTACTTC
CDR3aa: CASRPSFAVRETQYF

j_gene: TRBJ2-5
v_gene: TRBV27
abundance: .
len: 16
d_gene: TRBD2
CDR3nt: TGTGCCAGCAGTTTATCGATGGGACTAGCGGGAGAGACCCAGTACTTC
CDR3aa: CASSLSMGLAGETQYF

j_gene: TRBJ1-5
v_gene: TRBV7-8
abundance: once
len: 17
d_gene: TRBD1
CDR3nt: TGTGCCAGCAGCTTTACGGTTCTGCAGGGGGGGAATCAGCCCCAGCATTTT
CDR3aa: CASSFTVLQGGNQPQHF

j_gene: TRBJ2-3
v_gene: TRBV5-1
abundance: .
len: 14
d_gene: .
CDR3nt: TGCGCCAGTAAGGGTTCACTTAGCACAGATACGCAGTATTTT
CDR3aa: CASKGSLSTDTQYF

j_gene: TRBJ2-1
v_gene: TRBV7-2
abundance: once
len: 15
d_gene: TRBD2
CDR3nt: TGTGCCAGCAGCCGCCAGCGGGGGGGCTACAATGAGCAGTTCTTC
CDR3aa: CASSRQRGGYNEQFF

j_gene: TRBJ1-1
v_gene: TRBV9
abundance: once
len: 14
d_gene: .
CDR3nt: TGTGCCAGCAGCGTAAGAGGTGAGAACACTGAAGCTTTCTTT
CDR3aa: CASSVRGENTEAFF

j_gene: TRBJ2-5
v_gene: TRBV2
abundance: .
len: 16
d_gene: .
CDR3nt: TGTGCCAGCAGTGAAGTAATGGGGGGATTGTCAGAGACCCAGTACTTC
CDR3aa: CASSEVMGGLSETQYF

j_gene: TRBJ1-4
v_gene: TRBV5-6
abundance: .
len: 15
d_gene: TRBD1
CDR3nt: TGTGCCAGCAGCTCGGGGACAGCAGCTAATGAAAAACTGTTTTTT
CDR3aa: CASSSGTAANEKLFF

j_gene: TRBJ1-2
v_gene: TRBV28
abundance: .
len: 13
d_gene: TRBD1
CDR3nt: TGTGCCAGCAGTCAACAGGGGAACTATGGCTACACCTTC
CDR3aa: CASSQQGNYGYTF

j_gene: TRBJ2-2
v_gene: TRBV5-5
abundance: .
len: 13
d_gene: .
CDR3nt: TGTGCCAGCACCCAACTAGGGCTGGGGGAGCTGTTTTTT
CDR3aa: CASTQLGLGELFF